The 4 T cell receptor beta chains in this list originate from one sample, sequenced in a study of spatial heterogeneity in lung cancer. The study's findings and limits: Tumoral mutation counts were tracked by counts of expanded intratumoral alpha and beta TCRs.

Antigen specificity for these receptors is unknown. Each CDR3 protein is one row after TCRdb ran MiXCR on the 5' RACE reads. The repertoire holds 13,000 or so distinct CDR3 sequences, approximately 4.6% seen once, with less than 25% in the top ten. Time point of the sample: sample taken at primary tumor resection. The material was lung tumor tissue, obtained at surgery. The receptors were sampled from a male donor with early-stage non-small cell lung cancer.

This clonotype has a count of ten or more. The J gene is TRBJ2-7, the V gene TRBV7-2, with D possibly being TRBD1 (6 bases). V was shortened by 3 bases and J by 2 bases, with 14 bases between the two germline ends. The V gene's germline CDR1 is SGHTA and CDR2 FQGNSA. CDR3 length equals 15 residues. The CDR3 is CASSFTRDKAYEQYF. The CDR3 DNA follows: TGTGCCAGCAGCTTCACCCGGGACAAGGCCTACGAGCAGTACTTC. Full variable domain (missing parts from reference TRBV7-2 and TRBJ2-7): GAGVSQSPSNKVTEKGKDVELRCDPISGHTALYWYRQSLGQGLEFLIYFQGNSAPDKSGLPSDRFSAERTGGSVSTLTIQRTQQEDSAVYLCASSFTRDKAYEQYFGPGTRLTVT.

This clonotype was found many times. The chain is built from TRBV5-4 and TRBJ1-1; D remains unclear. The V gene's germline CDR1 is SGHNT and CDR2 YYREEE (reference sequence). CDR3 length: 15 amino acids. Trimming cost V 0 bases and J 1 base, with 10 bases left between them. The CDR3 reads CASSLAPKGNTEAFF. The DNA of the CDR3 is TGTGCCAGCAGCTTGGCTCCCAAGGGGAACACTGAAGCTTTCTTT. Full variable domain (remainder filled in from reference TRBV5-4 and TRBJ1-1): ETGVTQSPTHLIKTRGQQVTLRCSSQSGHNTVSWYQQALGQGPQFIFQYYREEENGRGNFPPRFSGLQFPNYSSELNVNALELDDSALYLCASSLAPKGNTEAFFGQGTRLTVV.

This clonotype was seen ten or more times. The CDR3 sequence is CSATARSSYNEQFF. The CDR3 nucleotides read TGCAGTGCTACGGCCCGAAGCTCCTACAATGAGCAGTTCTTC. The V call is TRBV20-1, the J call TRBJ2-1; no clear D gene. Germline V gives CDR1 DFQATT, CDR2 SNEGSKA (reference sequence). This CDR3 has 14 amino acids. V was clipped by 4 bases and J by 0 bases, with 10 bases between them.

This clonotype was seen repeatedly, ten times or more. CDR3 DNA sequence: TGCGCCAGCAGCCTCGAGAGACACCTCTACGAGCAGTACTTC. It translates to CASSLERHLYEQYF. This chain uses TRBV4-3 with TRBJ2-7, with D unresolved. V was pared by 4 bases and J by 3 bases, with 13 bases between. Germline-derived CDR1 and CDR2 are LGHNA and YSLEER. The CDR3 has 14 residues.